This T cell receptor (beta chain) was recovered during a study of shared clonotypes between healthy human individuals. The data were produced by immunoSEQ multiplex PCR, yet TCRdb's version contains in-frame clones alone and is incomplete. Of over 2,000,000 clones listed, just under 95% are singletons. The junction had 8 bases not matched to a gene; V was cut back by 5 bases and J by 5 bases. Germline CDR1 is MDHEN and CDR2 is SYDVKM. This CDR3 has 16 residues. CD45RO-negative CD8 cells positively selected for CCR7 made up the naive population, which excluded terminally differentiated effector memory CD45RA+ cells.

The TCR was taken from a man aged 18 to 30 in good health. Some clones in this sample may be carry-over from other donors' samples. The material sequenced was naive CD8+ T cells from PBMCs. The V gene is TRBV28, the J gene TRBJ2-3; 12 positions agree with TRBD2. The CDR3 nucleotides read TGTGCCAGCAGTCCCCGGACTAGCGGGACAATAGATACGCAGTATTTT. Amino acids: CASSPRTSGTIDTQYF.